This record looks at one T cell receptor (beta chain) sequence and its context. Antigen: not known. Clones were read by immunoSEQ multiplex PCR, and TCRdb kept only the in-frame ones, dropping some. The sample includes 260,000 or so clones, 80% to 90% of them seen just once. This entry comes from a study of cytomegalovirus exposure and HLA in healthy donors. Study outcomes and limitations: Reportedly, cytomegalovirus status was diagnosed with high sensitivity and specificity.

The CDR3 consists of 16 residues. Germline V lookup: CDR1 SGHNT, CDR2 YENEEA. V lost 5 bases and J lost 2, with 16 bases in between. Separation from the roughly 680-subject first cohort characterized the roughly 120-subject validation cohort, to which the donors belonged. This receptor was taken from a man between 18 and 29 years old in good health and CMV-seronegative. What was sequenced was PBMCs. The V and J genes are TRBV11-3 and TRBJ2-1, with D tentatively TRBD2 (6 bases). The CDR3 loop reads CASSRSGSGTYNEQFF. CDR3 in DNA: TGTGCCAGCAGCCGGAGCGGGTCTGGAACCTACAATGAGCAGTTCTTC. Based on the CDR3 plus reference TRBV11-3 and TRBJ2-1, the full variable domain is EAGVVQSPRYKIIEKKQPVAFWCNPISGHNTLYWYLQNLGQGPELLIRYENEEAVDDSQLPKDRFSAERLKGVDSTLKIQPAELGDSAVYLCASSRSGSGTYNEQFFGPGTRLTVL.